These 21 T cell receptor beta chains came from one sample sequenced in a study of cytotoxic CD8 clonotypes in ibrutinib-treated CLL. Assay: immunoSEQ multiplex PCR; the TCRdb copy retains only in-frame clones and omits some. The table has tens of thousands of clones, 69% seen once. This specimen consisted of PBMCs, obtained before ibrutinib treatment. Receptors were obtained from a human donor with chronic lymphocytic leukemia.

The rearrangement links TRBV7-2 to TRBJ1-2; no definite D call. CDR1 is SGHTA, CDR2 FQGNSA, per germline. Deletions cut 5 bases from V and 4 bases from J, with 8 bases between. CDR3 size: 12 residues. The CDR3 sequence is CASSPQIYGYTF. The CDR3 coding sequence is TGTGCCAGCAGCCCCCAGATCTATGGCTACACCTTC.

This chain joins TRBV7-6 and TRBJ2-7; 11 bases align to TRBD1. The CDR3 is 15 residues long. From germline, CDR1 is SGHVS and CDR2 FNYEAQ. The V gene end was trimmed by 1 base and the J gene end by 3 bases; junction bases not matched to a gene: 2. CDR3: CASSLGDRGDYEQYF. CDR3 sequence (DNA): TGTGCCAGCAGCTTAGGGGACAGGGGGGACTACGAGCAGTACTTC.

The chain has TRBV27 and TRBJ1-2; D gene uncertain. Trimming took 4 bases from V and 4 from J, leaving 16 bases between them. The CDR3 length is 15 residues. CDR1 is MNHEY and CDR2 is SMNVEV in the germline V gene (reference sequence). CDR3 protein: CASSSDGGVGYGYTF. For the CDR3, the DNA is TGTGCCAGCAGTTCGGACGGAGGAGTAGGCTATGGCTACACCTTC.

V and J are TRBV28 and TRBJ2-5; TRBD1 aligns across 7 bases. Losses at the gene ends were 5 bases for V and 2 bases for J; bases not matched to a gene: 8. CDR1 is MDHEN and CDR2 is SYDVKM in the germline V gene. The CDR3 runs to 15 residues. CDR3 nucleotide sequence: TGTGCCAGCAGTCAAAGAGGGACAGCGCAAGAGACCCAGTACTTC. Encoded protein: CASSQRGTAQETQYF.

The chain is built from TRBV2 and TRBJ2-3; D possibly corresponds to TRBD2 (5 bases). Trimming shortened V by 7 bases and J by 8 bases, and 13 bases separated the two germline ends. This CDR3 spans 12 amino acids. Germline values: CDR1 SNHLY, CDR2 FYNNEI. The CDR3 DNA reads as TGTGCCAGCAACGGGGAAAAGGGTACGCAGTATTTT. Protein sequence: CASNGEKGTQYF.

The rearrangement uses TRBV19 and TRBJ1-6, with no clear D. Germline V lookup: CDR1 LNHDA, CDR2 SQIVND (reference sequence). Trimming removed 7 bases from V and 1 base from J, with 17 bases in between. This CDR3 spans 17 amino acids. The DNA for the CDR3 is TGTGCCAGTACTGGATTTGGGCTGCGGTCCTATAATTCACCCCTCCACTTT. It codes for CASTGFGLRSYNSPLHF.

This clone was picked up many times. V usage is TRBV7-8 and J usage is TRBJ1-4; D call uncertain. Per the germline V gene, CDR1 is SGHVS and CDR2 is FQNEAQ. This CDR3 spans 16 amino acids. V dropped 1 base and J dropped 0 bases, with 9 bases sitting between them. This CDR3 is CASSLDEGATNEKLFF. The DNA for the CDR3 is TGTGCCAGCAGCTTAGACGAAGGAGCAACTAATGAAAAACTGTTTTTT.

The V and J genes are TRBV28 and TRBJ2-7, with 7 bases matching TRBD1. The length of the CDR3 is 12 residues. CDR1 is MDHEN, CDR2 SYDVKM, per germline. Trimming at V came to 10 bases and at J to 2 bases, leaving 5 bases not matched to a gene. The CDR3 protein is CATGGIAYEQYF. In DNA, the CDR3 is TGTGCCACAGGGGGAATTGCCTACGAGCAGTACTTC.

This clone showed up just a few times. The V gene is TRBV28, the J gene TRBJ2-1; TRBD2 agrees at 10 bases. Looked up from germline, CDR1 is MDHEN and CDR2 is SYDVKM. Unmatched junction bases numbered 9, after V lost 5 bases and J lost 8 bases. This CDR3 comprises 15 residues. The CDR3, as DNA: TGTGCCAGCAGTCCAAAACTAGCGGGAATCCATGAGCAGTTCTTC. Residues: CASSPKLAGIHEQFF.

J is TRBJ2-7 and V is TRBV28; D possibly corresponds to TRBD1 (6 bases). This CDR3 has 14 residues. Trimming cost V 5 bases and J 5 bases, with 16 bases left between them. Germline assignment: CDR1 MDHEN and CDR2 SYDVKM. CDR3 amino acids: CASSPREGGHEQYF. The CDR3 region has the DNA TGTGCCAGCAGTCCTCGTGAAGGGGGTCACGAGCAGTACTTC.

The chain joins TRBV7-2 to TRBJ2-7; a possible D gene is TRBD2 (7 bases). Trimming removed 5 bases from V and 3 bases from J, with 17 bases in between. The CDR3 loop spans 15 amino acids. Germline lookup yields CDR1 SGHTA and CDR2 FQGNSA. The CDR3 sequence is CASSTLRGGNYEQYF. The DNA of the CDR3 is TGTGCCAGCAGCACCCTAAGGGGGGGGAACTACGAGCAGTACTTC.

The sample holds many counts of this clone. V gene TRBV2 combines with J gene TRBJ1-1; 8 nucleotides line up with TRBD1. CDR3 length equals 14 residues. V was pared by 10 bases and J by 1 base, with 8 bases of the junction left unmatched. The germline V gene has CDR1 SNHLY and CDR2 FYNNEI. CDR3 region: CAILSGGANTEAFF. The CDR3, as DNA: TGTGCCATACTCTCAGGGGGCGCGAACACTGAAGCTTTCTTT.

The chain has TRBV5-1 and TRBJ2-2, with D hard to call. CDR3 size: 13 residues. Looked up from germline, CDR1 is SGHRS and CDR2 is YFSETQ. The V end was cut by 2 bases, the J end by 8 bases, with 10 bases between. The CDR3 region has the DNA TGCGCCAGCAGCTTTGGGTCGCCTGGGGAGCTGTTTTTT. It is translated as CASSFGSPGELFF.

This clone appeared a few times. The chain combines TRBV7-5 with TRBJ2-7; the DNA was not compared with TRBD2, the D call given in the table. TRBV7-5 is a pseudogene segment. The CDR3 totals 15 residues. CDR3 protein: CVRSPRTSGGYEQYF. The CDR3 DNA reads TGTGTCAGAAGCCCCCGGACTAGCGGGGGGTACGAGCAGTACTTC.

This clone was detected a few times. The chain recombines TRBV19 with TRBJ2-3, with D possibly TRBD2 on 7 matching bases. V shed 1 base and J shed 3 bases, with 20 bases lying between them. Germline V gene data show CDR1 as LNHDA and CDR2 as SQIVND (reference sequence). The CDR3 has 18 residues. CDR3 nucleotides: TGTGCCAGTAGTATAGCCCCCTGGCGGGGGCTGGGAACAGATACGCAGTATTTT. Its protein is CASSIAPWRGLGTDTQYF.

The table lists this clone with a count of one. The DNA for the CDR3 is TGCGCCAGCAGCTTGGTCGGACTGCAGAATTCACCCCTCCACTTT. Translating it yields CASSLVGLQNSPLHF. V usage is TRBV5-1 and J usage is TRBJ1-6; unclear D gene. CDR3 length: 15 amino acids. Germline V gene data show CDR1 as SGHRS and CDR2 as YFSETQ. Between the trimmed V and J ends, which lost 0 bases and 7 bases, there was a span of 11 bases.

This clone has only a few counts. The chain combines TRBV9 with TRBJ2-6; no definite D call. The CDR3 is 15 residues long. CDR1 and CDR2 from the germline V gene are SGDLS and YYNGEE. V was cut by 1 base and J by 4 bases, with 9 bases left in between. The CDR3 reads CASSVYRAGANVLTF. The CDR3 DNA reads TGTGCCAGCAGCGTATATAGGGCCGGGGCCAACGTCCTGACTTTC.

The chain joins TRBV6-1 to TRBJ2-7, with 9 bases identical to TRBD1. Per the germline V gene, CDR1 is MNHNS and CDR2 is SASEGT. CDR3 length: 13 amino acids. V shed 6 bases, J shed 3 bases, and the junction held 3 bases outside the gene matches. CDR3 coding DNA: TGTGCCAGCAGGAGGGACAGGGACTACGAGCAGTACTTC. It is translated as CASRRDRDYEQYF.

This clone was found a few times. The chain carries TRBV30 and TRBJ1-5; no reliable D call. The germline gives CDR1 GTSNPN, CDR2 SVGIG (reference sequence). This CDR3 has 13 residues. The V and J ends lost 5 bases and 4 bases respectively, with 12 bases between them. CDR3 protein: CAWAGKGNQPQHF. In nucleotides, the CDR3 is TGTGCCTGGGCCGGGAAAGGGAATCAGCCCCAGCATTTT.

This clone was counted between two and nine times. The CDR3 protein is CASSPTRGGADTQYF. Written as DNA, the CDR3 is TGTGCCAGTAGTCCAACGCGGGGGGGCGCAGATACGCAGTATTTT. The rearrangement joins TRBV19 to TRBJ2-3, with 9 bases fitting TRBD2. Trimming cost V 5 bases and J 4 bases; bases outside gene matches: 7. The CDR3 consists of 15 residues. Germline V CDR1 and CDR2: LNHDA, SQIVND (reference sequence).

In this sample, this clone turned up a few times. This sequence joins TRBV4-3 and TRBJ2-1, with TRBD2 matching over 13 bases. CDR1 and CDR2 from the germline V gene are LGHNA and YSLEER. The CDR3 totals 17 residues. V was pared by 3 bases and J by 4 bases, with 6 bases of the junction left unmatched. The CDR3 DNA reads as TGCGCCAGCAGCCAGACTAGCGGGAGGACTATTTACAATGAGCAGTTCTTC. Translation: CASSQTSGRTIYNEQFF.